The subject of this entry is one T cell receptor beta chain. Authors' data handling: Amplified reference gene primers provided the basis for estimating nucleated cell counts. Sequencing was performed with immunoSEQ multiplex PCR; in TCRdb, only in-frame clones are kept and a portion is missing. That table is the source of V, J and clone size, and D and trimming were worked out from the DNA. The sample holds some 250,000 clones, about 82% seen once. The data stem from a study of blood T cell repertoires in COVID-19. Study context: The origin of the acute and convalescent COVID-19 samples was the United States, Italy and Spain. PBMCs, B-cell-depleted T cells, or T cells provided the cDNA or gDNA that made up the material.

CDR3 length: 13 residues. The V gene's germline CDR1 is MNHEY and CDR2 SMNVEV (reference sequence). Trimming took 8 bases from V and 2 from J; bases not matched to a gene: 2. Source material: peripheral blood. V is TRBV27 and J is TRBJ2-3; 9 nucleotides agree with TRBD1. This clonotype was sampled from an elderly man with acute or convalescent COVID-19. The DNA for the CDR3 is TGTGCCAGCCGGGACAGGGCCACAGATACGCAGTATTTT. Translation: CASRDRATDTQYF.